This is a list of T cell receptor beta chains from one sample in a study of memory CD4+ T cells and cytomegalovirus serostatus. Profiled with immunoSEQ multiplex PCR; TCRdb holds only in-frame clones, not every one. This table has about 57,000 clones, 70% to 85% appearing once. Material: memory CD4+ T cells from blood. These TCRs come from an adult in good health and CMV-seronegative. CDR3s include the opening cysteine and the closing phenylalanine or tryptophan. D genes are given only for firm matches. Clone size is shown for a subset of rows, as once, few, many or a class of expanded clone.

V	length	D	J	size	CDR3	DNA
TRBV2	15	TRBD1	TRBJ2-4	-	CASSGGQGVRNIQYF	TGTGCCAGCAGTGGGGGACAGGGGGTGAGAAACATTCAGTACTTC
TRBV29-1	13	-	TRBJ1-4	-	CSATLMYGEKLFF	TGCAGCGCGACTCTTATGTACGGGGAAAAACTGTTTTTT
TRBV10-2	14	TRBD1	TRBJ2-5	-	CASRTGTGLGTQYF	TGCGCCAGCAGGACCGGGACAGGGTTAGGGACCCAGTACTTC
TRBV6-5	14	TRBD1	TRBJ2-7	-	CASRRGQGAYEQYF	TGTGCCAGCAGACGGGGACAGGGGGCTTACGAGCAGTACTTC
TRBV6-6	13	-	TRBJ1-1	once	CASRKDGGLEAFF	TGTGCCAGCAGAAAGGACGGGGGCCTTGAAGCTTTCTTT
TRBV30	11	-	TRBJ1-3	once	CAWSPGNTIYF	TGTGCCTGGAGTCCTGGCAACACCATATATTTT
TRBV18	15	TRBD1	TRBJ2-2	-	CASSSDRVGSGELFF	TGTGCCAGCTCATCTGACAGGGTTGGGTCCGGGGAGCTGTTTTTT
TRBV7-2	14	-	TRBJ2-3	-	CASSLGLPGDTQYF	TGTGCCAGCAGCTTAGGTCTACCGGGAGATACGCAGTATTTT
TRBV10-3	13	-	TRBJ1-1	-	CAISEVVNTEAFF	TGTGCCATCAGTGAGGTGGTGAACACTGAAGCTTTCTTT
TRBV27	12	-	TRBJ2-1	-	CASRTVGGEQFF	TGTGCCAGCAGGACAGTCGGCGGTGAGCAGTTCTTC
TRBV7-3	16	-	TRBJ1-5	-	CASSLRGRFSNQPQHF	TGTGCCAGCAGCTTAAGGGGACGGTTTAGCAATCAGCCCCAGCATTTT
TRBV6-1	16	-	TRBJ2-4	-	CASSEAAGRTKNIQYF	TGTGCCAGCAGTGAAGCGGCAGGGCGTACCAAAAACATTCAGTACTTC
TRBV28	12	-	TRBJ2-5	-	CASSSTAETQYF	TGTGCCAGCAGTTCGACAGCTGAGACCCAGTACTTC
TRBV5-6	13	-	TRBJ1-6	-	CASSLTSNSPLHF	TGTGCCAGCAGCTTGACGAGTAATTCACCCCTCCACTTT
TRBV18	15	TRBD1	TRBJ1-4	-	CASSPGTGGDEKLFF	TGTGCCAGCTCACCCGGGACAGGGGGTGATGAAAAACTGTTTTTT
TRBV9	16	-	TRBJ2-3	-	CASSFRGASSTDTQYF	TGTGCCAGCAGTTTTAGGGGCGCTTCTAGCACAGATACGCAGTATTTT
TRBV6-5	13	-	TRBJ2-7	-	CASSVQPSYEQYF	TGTGCCAGCAGTGTACAACCCTCCTACGAGCAGTACTTC
TRBV14	17	TRBD2	TRBJ2-7	-	CASSQRLTSGVGGEQYF	TGTGCCAGCAGCCAAAGGTTGACTAGCGGGGTCGGTGGCGAGCAGTACTTC
TRBV7-2	15	-	TRBJ2-3	once	CASSLEGNPADTQYF	TGTGCCAGCAGCTTAGAAGGGAACCCCGCAGATACGCAGTATTTT
TRBV11-2	13	-	TRBJ2-3	-	CASSADYTDTQYF	TGTGCCAGCAGCGCGGACTACACAGATACGCAGTATTTT
TRBV21-1	12	-	TRBJ2-3	-	CASSKGADTQYF	TGTGCCAGCAGCAAAGGGGCCGATACGCAGTATTTT
TRBV7-6	16	TRBD2	TRBJ2-3	-	CASSPFSGGGTDTQYF	TGTGCCAGCAGCCCGTTCAGCGGGGGGGGCACAGATACGCAGTATTTT
TRBV27	14	TRBD2	TRBJ2-1	-	CASSWSGAYNEQFF	TGTGCCAGCAGTTGGAGCGGGGCCTACAATGAGCAGTTCTTC
TRBV6-6	14	-	TRBJ1-1	-	CASNLPAGNTEAFF	TGTGCCAGCAACCTCCCCGCGGGGAACACTGAAGCTTTCTTT
TRBV20-1	11	-	TRBJ1-1	-	CSAGDIGEAFF	TGCAGTGCTGGGGACATCGGTGAAGCTTTCTTT
TRBV6-6	16	TRBD1	TRBJ2-3	-	CASSKGTETSTDTQYF	TGTGCCAGCAGCAAAGGGACAGAGACGAGCACAGATACGCAGTATTTT
TRBV6-6	13	TRBD1	TRBJ1-1	-	CASSTGTAAEAFF	TGTGCCAGCAGTACCGGGACAGCGGCTGAAGCTTTCTTT
TRBV6-1	12	-	TRBJ1-6	-	CASRNLNSPLHF	TGTGCCAGTAGGAACCTTAATTCACCCCTCCACTTT
TRBV2	12	-	TRBJ1-2	-	CASSYGGNGYTF	TGTGCCAGCAGTTACGGCGGAAATGGCTACACCTTC
TRBV7-3	18	TRBD2	TRBJ2-2	-	CASSSPSGRVMNTGELFF	TGTGCCAGCAGCTCCCCTAGCGGGAGGGTGATGAACACCGGGGAGCTGTTTTTT